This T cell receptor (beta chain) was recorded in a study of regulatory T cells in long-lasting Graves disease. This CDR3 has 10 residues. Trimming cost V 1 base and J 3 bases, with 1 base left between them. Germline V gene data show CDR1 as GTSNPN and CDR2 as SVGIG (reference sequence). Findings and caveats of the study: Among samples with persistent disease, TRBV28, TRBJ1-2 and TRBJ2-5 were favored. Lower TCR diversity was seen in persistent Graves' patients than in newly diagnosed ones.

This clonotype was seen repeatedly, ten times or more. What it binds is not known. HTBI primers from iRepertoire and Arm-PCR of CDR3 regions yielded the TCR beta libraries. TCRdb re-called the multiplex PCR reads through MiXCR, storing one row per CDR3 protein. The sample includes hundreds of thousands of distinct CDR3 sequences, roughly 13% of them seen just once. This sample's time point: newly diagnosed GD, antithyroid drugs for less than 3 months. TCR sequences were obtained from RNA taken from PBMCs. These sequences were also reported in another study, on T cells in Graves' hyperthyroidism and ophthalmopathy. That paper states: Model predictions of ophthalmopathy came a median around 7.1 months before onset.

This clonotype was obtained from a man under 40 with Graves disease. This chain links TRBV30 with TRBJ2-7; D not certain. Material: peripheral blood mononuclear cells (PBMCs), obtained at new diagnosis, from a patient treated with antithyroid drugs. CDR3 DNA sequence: TGTGCCTGGAGTGACTACGAGCAGTACTTC. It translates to CAWSDYEQYF.